This T cell receptor beta chain was identified during a study of blood T cell repertoires in COVID-19. About the research overall: Spain, Italy and the United States supplied samples that represented acute and convalescent COVID-19. From T cells, B-cell-depleted T cells, or PBMCs came the material, which was cDNA or gDNA.

Authors' data handling: From reference gene primer amplification, estimates of nucleated cell counts were derived. Clones were read by immunoSEQ multiplex PCR, and TCRdb kept only the in-frame ones, dropping some. That table furnishes V, J and clone size, whereas the DNA furnished D and trimming. The table shows about 310,000 clones, with around 87% occurring only once. The length of the CDR3 is 14 residues. Looked up from germline, CDR1 is MNHEY and CDR2 is SVGAGI. With V trimmed by 8 bases and J by 4 bases, 9 bases remained unmatched. The chain has TRBV6-5 and TRBJ2-7; 9 bases agree with TRBD2. The sample consisted of peripheral blood. The clonotype comes from a woman between 50 and 59 years old who had recovered from COVID-19. DNA for the CDR3: TGTGCCAGCGGGGGGACTAGCTGGGGATACGAGCAGTACTTC. It yields the protein CASGGTSWGYEQYF.